Described below is a single T cell receptor (beta chain) sequence and its context. This record belongs to a study of CD8 T cells in ankylosing spondylitis. TCRdb recomputed calls from the 5' RACE reads with MiXCR, one row per CDR3 protein. The sample has 250,000 to 400,000 distinct CDR3 sequences, around 10% seen once. V was shortened by 3 bases and J by 0 bases, with 9 bases between the two germline ends. Germline V lookup: CDR1 DFQATT, CDR2 SNEGSKA (reference sequence). The CDR3 is made up of 14 amino acids. Input material: blood, either unsorted or a sorted T cell fraction (not recorded which). The clonotype comes from a female donor with ankylosing spondylitis or in good health (not recorded which). The chain has TRBV20-1 and TRBJ1-5; unclear D gene. The DNA of the CDR3 is TGCAGTGCTAGCGTCGTAAATAGCAATCAGCCCCAGCATTTT. Its protein product is CSASVVNSNQPQHF.